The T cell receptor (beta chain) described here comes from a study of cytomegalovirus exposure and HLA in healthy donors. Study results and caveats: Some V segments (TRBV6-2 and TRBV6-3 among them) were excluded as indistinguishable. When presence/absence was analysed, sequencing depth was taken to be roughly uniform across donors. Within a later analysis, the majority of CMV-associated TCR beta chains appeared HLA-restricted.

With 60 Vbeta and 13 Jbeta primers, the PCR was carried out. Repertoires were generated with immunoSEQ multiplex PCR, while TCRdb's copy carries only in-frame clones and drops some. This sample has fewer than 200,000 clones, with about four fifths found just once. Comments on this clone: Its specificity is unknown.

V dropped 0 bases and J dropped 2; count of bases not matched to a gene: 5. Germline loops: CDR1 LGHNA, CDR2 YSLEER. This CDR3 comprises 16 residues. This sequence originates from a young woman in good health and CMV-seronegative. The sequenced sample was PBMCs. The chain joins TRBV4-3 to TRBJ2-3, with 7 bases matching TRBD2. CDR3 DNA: TGCGCCAGCAGCCAAGATCGCCTAGCGGCCACAGATACGCAGTATTTT. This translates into CASSQDRLAATDTQYF.